One TCR beta chain is described in this entry. These data are taken from a study of shared T cell receptors in the human thymus. This CDR3 region has 12 residues. Germline V gene data show CDR1 as SQVTM and CDR2 as ANQGSEA. Trimming shortened V by 1 base and J by 3 bases, and 6 bases separated the two germline ends. Data came from immunoSEQ multiplex PCR; TCRdb stores just in-frame clones and leaves some out. Of 600,000 or so clones listed, about 90% were seen once; the top ten hold 0.0094%. This sample was also put to use in a study of human thymus T cells.

The J gene is TRBJ1-1, the V gene TRBV29-1; D call uncertain. The clonotype originates from a boy in the first two years of life with a congenital heart defect. The sequencing input was thymocytes. The CDR3 DNA reads TGCAGCGTTGAAGCGGAGGACACTGAAGCTTTCTTT. Amino acids: CSVEAEDTEAFF.